These T cell receptor beta chains were read from a single sample in a study of T cells after yellow fever vaccination. TCRdb fed the 5' RACE reads into MiXCR, producing one record per CDR3 protein. This table holds hundreds of thousands of distinct CDR3 sequences, about 5.2% found once. The material was CD4+ T cells sorted from PBMCs, obtained on the day of the yellow fever booster vaccination. The source is a man aged 18 to 29 who received the YFV17D yellow fever vaccine. CDR3s include the opening cysteine and the closing phenylalanine or tryptophan. D genes are given only for firm matches. Only some rows state a clone size, as once, few, many or a class for expanded clones.

abundance	j_gene	d_gene	v_gene	CDR3aa	CDR3nt
few	TRBJ2-1	-	TRBV14	CASSRGTNNEQFF	TGTGCCAGCAGCCGGGGGACCAACAATGAGCAGTTCTTC
-	TRBJ1-1	-	TRBV19	CASSLRGITEAFF	TGTGCCAGTAGTCTCCGGGGCATCACTGAAGCTTTCTTT
-	TRBJ1-5	-	TRBV4-2	CASSQAGSGRLFGNQPQHF	TGTGCCAGCAGCCAGGCGGGGTCAGGCAGGCTCTTCGGCAATCAGCCCCAGCATTTT
many	TRBJ1-5	-	TRBV20-1	CSATLGNQPQHF	TGCAGTGCTACGTTGGGCAATCAGCCCCAGCATTTT
many	TRBJ2-3	TRBD2	TRBV24-1	CATSDGGGPGNTQYF	TGTGCCACCAGTGATGGGGGAGGGCCCGGGAATACGCAGTATTTT
-	TRBJ2-1	-	TRBV20-1	CSARLSGPGYNEQFF	-
many	TRBJ1-3	-	TRBV20-1	CSAIGIGNTIYF	TGCAGTGCTATCGGGATCGGAAACACCATATATTTT
-	TRBJ2-2	-	TRBV29-1	CSVESPNTGELFF	TGCAGCGTTGAATCTCCGAACACCGGGGAGCTGTTTTTT
-	TRBJ2-6	TRBD1	TRBV10-3	CAISDGTGPPGANVLTF	TGTGCCATCAGTGATGGGACAGGGCCTCCTGGGGCCAACGTCCTGACTTTC
many	TRBJ2-1	TRBD1	TRBV20-1	CSAGDRYNEQFF	TGCAGTGCAGGGGACAGGTACAATGAGCAGTTCTTC
few	TRBJ1-3	-	TRBV7-8	CASSLYRRNTIYF	TGTGCCAGCAGCTTATACAGGAGAAACACCATATATTTT
few	TRBJ1-2	-	TRBV6-1	CASTLGTVIYGYTF	TGTGCCAGCACCCTGGGAACAGTCATCTATGGCTACACCTTC
few	TRBJ1-5	TRBD1	TRBV15	CATSRDRARGDQPQHF	TGTGCCACCAGCAGAGATAGGGCCAGGGGGGATCAGCCCCAGCATTTT
few	TRBJ1-3	TRBD1	TRBV20-1	CSVGPGTGGNTIYF	TGCAGTGTAGGCCCAGGGACAGGTGGAAACACCATATATTTT
-	TRBJ2-7	-	TRBV2	CASRMDGGYYEQYF	TGTGCCAGCCGGATGGACGGCGGCTACTACGAGCAGTACTTC
-	TRBJ2-3	TRBD2	TRBV6-5	CAPQGGGAGSSTDTQYF	TGTGCCCCACAGGGCGGGGGGGCCGGGTCTAGCACAGATACGCAGTATTTT
many	TRBJ2-7	TRBD1	TRBV12-3/TRBV12-4	CASSSLGQGGEQYF	TGTGCCAGCAGTTCACTGGGACAGGGAGGCGAGCAGTACTTC
many	TRBJ1-1	TRBD1	TRBV5-1	CASSLEGAPEAFF	TGCGCCAGCAGCTTAGAGGGGGCCCCTGAAGCTTTCTTT
many	TRBJ2-1	TRBD2	TRBV7-9	CASSTGTSGGSYNEQFF	TGTGCCAGCAGCACCGGGACTAGCGGGGGGTCTTACAATGAGCAGTTCTTC
-	TRBJ2-3	TRBD2	TRBV20-1	CSARDLIAGGTTDTQYF	TGCAGTGCTAGAGACTTAATAGCGGGGGGAACAACAGATACGCAGTATTTT
few	TRBJ2-3	TRBD2	TRBV5-4	CASRSAGGPADTQYF	TGTGCCAGCAGGTCCGCGGGGGGGCCAGCAGATACGCAGTATTTT
many	TRBJ2-2	-	TRBV4-3	CASSRDVRDINTGELFF	TGCGCCAGCAGCCGAGACGTCCGGGATATAAACACCGGGGAGCTGTTTTTT
few	TRBJ1-6	TRBD1	TRBV6-5	CATRDSNSPLHF	TGTGCCACTCGGGACAGCAATTCACCCCTCCACTTT
-	TRBJ2-3	-	TRBV18	CASSPFGTDTQYF	TGTGCCAGCTCACCCTTCGGGACAGATACGCAGTATTTT
few	TRBJ1-1	-	TRBV4-3	CASSQDAGAGTEAFF	TGCGCCAGCAGCCAAGATGCGGGGGCGGGAACTGAAGCTTTCTTT
many	TRBJ1-6	-	TRBV3-1	CASSQNEGLTLHF	TGTGCCAGCAGCCAGAATGAAGGTTTGACCCTCCACTTT
many	TRBJ2-7	-	TRBV9	CASSTLQVSDEQYF	TGTGCCAGCAGCACCCTACAGGTATCCGACGAGCAGTACTTC
few	TRBJ1-4	-	TRBV20-1	CSASNEKLFF	TGCAGTGCCTCCAATGAAAAACTGTTTTTT
-	TRBJ1-6	-	TRBV7-2	CASSSFIRGYSPLHF	TGTGCCAGCAGCAGCTTTATTCGGGGGTACTCACCCCTCCACTTT
many	TRBJ1-1	-	TRBV12-3/TRBV12-4	CASSPNIGTEAFF	TGTGCCAGCAGCCCAAATATCGGCACTGAAGCTTTCTTT
-	TRBJ1-6	TRBD1	TRBV7-6	CASSFGQGLNSPLHF	TGTGCCAGCAGTTTTGGACAGGGCCTGAATTCACCCCTCCACTTT
few	TRBJ2-5	-	TRBV20-1	CSARARYQETQYF	TGCAGTGCTAGGGCCAGATACCAAGAGACCCAGTACTTC
many	TRBJ2-3	TRBD2	TRBV5-6	CASSPGLDSSTDTQYF	TGTGCCAGCAGCCCGGGACTAGACTCTAGCACAGATACGCAGTATTTT
-	TRBJ1-2	TRBD1	TRBV10-3	CAISRQGKHTF	TGTGCCATCAGCAGACAGGGGAAGCACACCTTC
-	TRBJ1-5	TRBD1	TRBV30	CAWNPTTGRVWGSQPQHF	TGTGCCTGGAATCCTACGACAGGGAGGGTCTGGGGGAGTCAGCCCCAGCATTTT